The entry that follows covers one T cell receptor (beta chain) sequence. The antigen is not known. The CDR3 is made up of 14 amino acids. V lost 5 bases and J lost 2, with 13 bases in between. The germline V gene has CDR1 MNHEY and CDR2 SVGAGI. The sample originates from a study of blood T cells in healthy people across ages. A second about 7 to 11 cycle PCR used barcoded and J-beta primers. TCRdb reprocessed the 5' RACE reads with MiXCR, giving one entry per CDR3 protein. The sample yields hundreds of thousands of distinct CDR3 sequences, over 20% seen once. In each sample, at least 7 million PBMCs were isolated. The study's findings and limits: Both naive CD4+ cell counts and diversity were greater in long-lived donors than in aged donors.

The clonotype originates from a man in his 70s in good health. The chain uses TRBV6-5 and TRBJ2-7, with D perhaps matching TRBD1 (6 bases). Source material: blood. CDR3 in amino acids: CASSPTGPTYEQYF. The DNA for the CDR3 is TGTGCCAGCAGTCCGACAGGACCAACCTACGAGCAGTACTTC.